The clone carrying this T cell receptor beta chain was detected many times. Its target is not known. This sample is drawn from a study of spatial heterogeneity in lung cancer. Study context: For tumor regions, TCR transcript counts showed a strong correlation with a T cell module score derived from matched bulk RNA-seq.

The time point is: sample taken at primary tumor resection. A total of approximately 75 untreated early-stage non-small cell lung cancer patients served as donors. In each case, whole RNA from tumor, nontumor lung or frozen PBMC was sequenced unsorted. Unique molecular identifiers, one per molecule, were present on every TCR cDNA molecule. TCRdb re-analysed the 5' RACE reads in MiXCR, keeping a single row per CDR3 protein. The data hold around 20,000 distinct CDR3 sequences, with around 6.9% observed a single time. Germline CDR1 SGHTA, CDR2 FQGNSA. The CDR3 spans 13 residues. V trimming: 5 bases; J trimming: 5 bases; junction bases outside the gene matches: 5. Study findings and constraints: For expanded intratumoral alpha and beta TCRs, counts tracked tumor mutation counts.

This sequence was found in a male donor with early-stage non-small cell lung cancer. The V and J genes are TRBV7-2 and TRBJ1-2, with 7 bases aligning to TRBD1. Sequences were derived from lung tumor tissue, sampled at surgery. In DNA, the CDR3 is TGTGCCAGCAGCCGGGGACAGCAATATGGCTACACCTTC. It codes for CASSRGQQYGYTF. The whole variable domain, filled in from reference TRBV7-2 and TRBJ1-2, reads GAGVSQSPSNKVTEKGKDVELRCDPISGHTALYWYRQSLGQGLEFLIYFQGNSAPDKSGLPSDRFSAERTGGSVSTLTIQRTQQEDSAVYLCASSRGQQYGYTFGSGTRLTVV.